These 21 T cell receptor beta chains were sequenced from one sample in a study of shared clonotypes between healthy human individuals. The method was immunoSEQ multiplex PCR; TCRdb's version includes in-frame clones alone and lacks a portion of them. This sample has millions of clones; around 93% occur once, and the top ten carry approximately 1.7%. Naive CD8 cells lacked CD45RO and underwent positive selection for CCR7, leaving out terminally differentiated effector memory CD45RA+ cells. The sample comprised naive CD8+ T cells from PBMCs. These receptors all stem from a man aged 18 to 29 in good health. Some clones in this sample may be carry-over from other donors' samples.

The J gene is TRBJ2-1, the V gene TRBV7-8; D unclear. This CDR3 is built from 13 residues. Looked up from germline, CDR1 is SGHVS and CDR2 is FQNEAQ. V was trimmed by 2 bases and J by 10 bases, leaving 12 bases between them. CDR3 in amino acids: CASSLRLRREQFF. The CDR3 DNA follows: TGTGCCAGCAGCTTAAGATTGCGAAGGGAGCAGTTCTTC.

The chain recombines TRBV10-3 with TRBJ2-7, with 11 nucleotides matching TRBD1. V trimming: 6 bases; J trimming: 7 bases; junction bases outside the gene matches: 8. CDR3 length equals 14 residues. CDR1 and CDR2 from the germline V gene are ENHRY and SYGVKD. The CDR3 coding sequence is TGTGCCATCAGATCAGGACAGGGGGCGGGAGAGCAGTACTTC. Translating gives CAIRSGQGAGEQYF.

This chain joins TRBV5-1 and TRBJ1-1; D ambiguous. The CDR3 consists of 19 residues. The V end was cut by 3 bases, the J end by 0 bases, with 24 bases between. Germline CDR1 SGHRS, CDR2 YFSETQ. CDR3 region: CASSSKQGLPSPMNTEAFF. In DNA, the CDR3 is TGCGCCAGCAGCTCAAAACAAGGGCTACCCTCCCCCATGAACACTGAAGCTTTCTTT. Full variable domain (outside the CDR3, taken from reference TRBV5-1 and TRBJ1-1): KAGVTQTPRYLIKTRGQQVTLSCSPISGHRSVSWYQQTPGQGLQFLFEYFSETQRNKGNFPGRFSGRQFSNSRSEMNVSTLELGDSALYLCASSSKQGLPSPMNTEAFFGQGTRLTVV.

The chain carries TRBV7-3 and TRBJ2-1, with D unclear. The CDR3 covers 16 residues. CDR1 is SGHTA, CDR2 FQGTGA, per germline. Deletions cut 5 bases from V and 10 bases from J, with 24 bases between. CDR3: CASSPYPGGLQEEQFF. In nucleotides, the CDR3 is TGTGCCAGCAGCCCATACCCGGGCGGTCTACAAGAGGAGCAGTTCTTC.

This chain uses TRBV7-2 with TRBJ1-1; 8 positions match TRBD1. J was trimmed by 6 bases and V by 1 base; bases with no gene match: 13. The CDR3 is 17 amino acids. Germline lookup yields CDR1 SGHTA and CDR2 FQGNSA. The CDR3 sequence: CASSLDGQGAGISEAFF. The CDR3 nucleotides read TGTGCCAGCAGCTTAGATGGTCAGGGGGCGGGAATCTCTGAAGCTTTCTTT.

Comment on this clone: The sample carries other DNA sequences with the same CDR3. CDR3 residues: CASSLVGGRTEAFF. CDR3 sequence (DNA): TGTGCCAGCAGCTTAGTAGGGGGGAGGACTGAAGCTTTCTTT. This sequence joins TRBV7-9 and TRBJ1-1, with TRBD1 as a possible D gene (6 bases). This CDR3 spans 14 amino acids. The V end was cut by 1 base, the J end by 5 bases, with 11 bases between. Per the germline V gene, CDR1 is SEHNR and CDR2 is FQNEAQ (reference sequence).

The J gene is TRBJ2-1, the V gene TRBV2; the D gene is possibly TRBD2 (5 bases). Trimming shortened V by 3 bases and J by 10 bases, and 10 bases separated the two germline ends. Germline loops: CDR1 SNHLY, CDR2 FYNNEI. The length of the CDR3 is 12 residues. DNA of the CDR3: TGTGCCAGCAGTGAGGGAGCTGCGGAGCAGTTCTTC. It specifies CASSEGAAEQFF.

J is TRBJ2-1 and V is TRBV28; TRBD1 agrees at 9 bases. After removal of 4 bases from V and 7 bases from J, the junction contained 8 bases not matched to a gene. Germline V CDR1 and CDR2: MDHEN, SYDVKM. The CDR3 length is 15 residues. CDR3 DNA sequence: TGTGCCAGCAGTTACCGGGACAGGGAGATTAATGAGCAGTTCTTC. Amino acid sequence: CASSYRDREINEQFF. The full variable domain, rest sourced from reference TRBV28 and TRBJ2-1, is DVKVTQSSRYLVKRTGEKVFLECVQDMDHENMFWYRQDPGLGLRLIYFSYDVKMKEKGDIPEGYSVSREKKERFSLILESASTNQTSMYLCASSYRDREINEQFFGPGTRLTVL.

The rearrangement uses TRBV5-6 and TRBJ1-1; TRBD1 matches 12 bases. The germline CDR1 and CDR2 sequences are SGHDT and YYEEEE. V lost 2 bases to trimming and J lost 11 bases; unmatched junction nucleotides: 7. The CDR3 spans 14 residues. CDR3 coding DNA: TGTGCCAGCAGCTTCGGGACAGGGGGCGCAGTGGCTTTCTTT. It codes for CASSFGTGGAVAFF.

CDR3 region: CAIRPGGPFDTQYF. Here the CDR3 DNA reads TGTGCCATCAGGCCGGGAGGCCCCTTTGATACGCAGTATTTT. The chain joins TRBV10-3 to TRBJ2-3; TRBD2 matches 7 bases. Germline trimming cut 6 bases from V and 6 bases from J; bases unmatched to any gene: 9. Looked up from germline, CDR1 is ENHRY and CDR2 is SYGVKD. The CDR3 spans 14 residues.

The V and J genes are TRBV7-9 and TRBJ1-5; 7 positions agree with TRBD1. The germline gives CDR1 SEHNR, CDR2 FQNEAQ (reference sequence). The CDR3 runs 14 residues. J was trimmed by 1 base and V by 5 bases; bases with no gene match: 2. CDR3 amino acids: CASSKTGSNQPQHF. The CDR3 coding sequence is TGTGCCAGCAGCAAGACAGGGAGCAATCAGCCCCAGCATTTT.

The chain is built from TRBV9 and TRBJ1-4, with a possible D match to TRBD1 (5 bases). The CDR3 sequence is 16 residues long. The germline V gene has CDR1 SGDLS and CDR2 YYNGEE. Trimming left V 4 bases short and J 3 bases short, with 16 bases between. This CDR3 is CASSPWGGNANEKLFF. CDR3 nucleotide sequence: TGTGCCAGCAGCCCCTGGGGGGGGAACGCTAATGAAAAACTGTTTTTT.

The chain carries TRBV19 and TRBJ2-7; the D gene is possibly TRBD2 (6 bases). The CDR3 is made up of 15 amino acids. Looked up from germline, CDR1 is LNHDA and CDR2 is SQIVND (reference sequence). With 1 base removed from V and 3 bases from J, the gap between germline ends came to 13 bases. CDR3 bases: TGTGCCAGTAGTATAGTTGGCGGGGAAATCTACGAGCAGTACTTC. Translated: CASSIVGGEIYEQYF.

The chain recombines TRBV5-6 with TRBJ1-2; 7 bases map to TRBD1. Trimming removed 4 bases from V and 4 bases from J; junction bases left unmatched: 10. In germline, CDR1 is SGHDT, CDR2 YYEEEE. The CDR3 has 15 amino acids. The CDR3 nucleotides are TGTGCCAGCAGCCACGTTTCGGGACAGATCTATGGCTACACCTTC. Its protein product is CASSHVSGQIYGYTF.

The J gene is TRBJ2-4, the V gene TRBV6-1, with 7 bases lining up with TRBD1. Germline lookup yields CDR1 MNHNS and CDR2 SASEGT. This CDR3 contains 16 residues. Germline trimming cut 6 bases from V and 6 bases from J; bases unmatched to any gene: 14. The CDR3 DNA reads as TGTGCCAGCAGGGAAAGACAGGGTGTCGGCGGAAACATTCAGTACTTC. Translated: CASRERQGVGGNIQYF.

This chain joins TRBV7-8 and TRBJ1-4; D is undetermined. This CDR3 is 15 amino acids long. Germline loops: CDR1 SGHVS, CDR2 FQNEAQ. The V gene lost 1 base and the J gene lost 11 bases, with 17 bases spanning the gap. The CDR3 nucleotides are TGTGCCAGCAGCTTAGATCGGGTTTGGGTCGGGAAACTGTTTTTT. Translated: CASSLDRVWVGKLFF.

This chain uses TRBV19 with TRBJ2-7, with D possibly TRBD1 on 5 matching bases. There are 14 residues in the CDR3. Germline V gene sequence: CDR1 LNHDA, CDR2 SQIVND (reference sequence). V lost 5 bases and J lost 3, with 14 bases in between. CDR3 amino acids: CASSSPTDYYEQYF. Here the CDR3 DNA reads TGTGCCAGTAGTTCACCGACAGATTACTACGAGCAGTACTTC. Based on the CDR3 plus reference TRBV19 and TRBJ2-7, the full variable domain is DGGITQSPKYLFRKEGQNVTLSCEQNLNHDAMYWYRQDPGQGLRLIYYSQIVNDFQKGDIAEGYSVSREKKESFPLTVTSAQKNPTAFYLCASSSPTDYYEQYFGPGTRLTVT.

The V and J genes are TRBV9 and TRBJ1-2; D is unclear. Germline values: CDR1 SGDLS, CDR2 YYNGEE. The V gene lost 3 bases and the J gene lost 2 bases, with 5 bases spanning the gap. The CDR3 sequence is 12 residues long. The CDR3 DNA reads as TGTGCCAGCAGCGGGCAGAACTATGGCTACACCTTC. It specifies CASSGQNYGYTF.

The CDR3 reads CASSFTSGRANEQYF. The CDR3, as DNA: TGTGCCAGCAGCTTCACCAGCGGGAGGGCCAACGAGCAGTACTTC. V is TRBV11-2 and J is TRBJ2-7; 10 nucleotides align to TRBD2. The CDR3 contains 15 residues. Germline CDR1 is SGHAT and CDR2 is FQNNGV. With V trimmed by 3 bases and J by 5 bases, 7 bases remained unmatched. Full variable domain (outside the CDR3, taken from reference TRBV11-2 and TRBJ2-7): EAGVAQSPRYKIIEKRQSVAFWCNPISGHATLYWYQQILGQGPKLLIQFQNNGVVDDSQLPKDRFSAERLKGVDSTLKIQPAKLEDSAVYLCASSFTSGRANEQYFGPGTRLTVT.

The gene calls are TRBV9 and TRBJ1-5, with D unclear. Germline assignment: CDR1 SGDLS and CDR2 YYNGEE. Trimming pared 4 bases from V and 3 bases from J, leaving 11 bases between. The CDR3 contains 14 residues. CDR3 region: CASSSGLDNQPQHF. As DNA, the CDR3 is TGTGCCAGCAGCTCCGGACTCGACAATCAGCCCCAGCATTTT.

The rearrangement joins TRBV6-1 to TRBJ2-5; tentatively, D is TRBD1 (6 bases). The germline gives CDR1 MNHNS, CDR2 SASEGT. The V end lost 5 bases, the J end lost 0 bases, and 13 bases lay between the germline ends. CDR3 length equals 15 residues. CDR3 nucleotides: TGTGCCAGCAGTACCCGACAGGAGTACCAAGAGACCCAGTACTTC. Protein sequence: CASSTRQEYQETQYF.